The 30 T cell receptor beta chains below were found in one sample sequenced in a study of CD8 T cells in Susac syndrome. The RNA, roughly 0.45 to 1 ug, was put through reverse transcription using random hexamers. TCRdb reprocessed the immunoSEQ multiplex PCR reads via MiXCR and lists one record per CDR3 protein. The sample includes 300,000 to 350,000 distinct CDR3 sequences, 92% of them seen just once. Sequencing was carried out using CD4+ T cells from PBMCs. The receptors come from a human donor with multiple sclerosis.

The chain is built from TRBV3-1 and TRBJ2-2, with D possibly TRBD1 on 6 matching bases. Trimming pared 7 bases from V and 4 bases from J, leaving 19 bases between. CDR1 is LGHDT, CDR2 YNNKEL, per germline (reference sequence). The length of the CDR3 is 16 residues. The DNA for the CDR3 is TGTGCCAGCACCGACTCAGGGGACCGCGGCACCGGGGAGCTGTTTTTT. Translating it yields CASTDSGDRGTGELFF.

This clonotype appeared a single time. The chain employs TRBV5-1 and TRBJ1-1; unclear D gene. The ends were cut back, 0 bases at V and 0 bases at J, with 9 bases in the middle. Germline CDR1 reads SGHRS; CDR2 reads YFSETQ. The CDR3 runs to 15 residues. CDR3 nucleotide sequence: TGCGCCAGCAGCTTGGTAGGACCTTTGAACACTGAAGCTTTCTTT. It encodes CASSLVGPLNTEAFF. Complete variable domain (other parts from reference TRBV5-1 and TRBJ1-1): KAGVTQTPRYLIKTRGQQVTLSCSPISGHRSVSWYQQTPGQGLQFLFEYFSETQRNKGNFPGRFSGRQFSNSRSEMNVSTLELGDSALYLCASSLVGPLNTEAFFGQGTRLTVV.

This chain links TRBV7-9 with TRBJ2-7; 14 bases match TRBD2. The CDR3 loop spans 16 amino acids. Germline values: CDR1 SEHNR, CDR2 FQNEAQ (reference sequence). J lost 6 bases, V lost 7 bases, and 11 bases had no gene match. The CDR3 protein is CASTIRGTSGSGEQYF. In nucleotides, the CDR3 is TGTGCCAGCACCATTCGGGGGACTAGCGGGAGCGGCGAGCAGTACTTC.

This chain uses TRBV6-1 with TRBJ2-1; the D call may be TRBD1 or TRBD2 (6 bases each). The length of the CDR3 is 14 residues. CDR1 and CDR2 from the germline V gene are MNHNS and SASEGT. Trimming left V 7 bases short and J 0 bases short, with 10 bases between. CDR3 residues: CASTEGGSYNEQFF. The DNA of the CDR3 is TGTGCCAGCACAGAGGGGGGCTCCTACAATGAGCAGTTCTTC.

This sequence joins TRBV29-1 and TRBJ2-5; D gene uncertain. Germline CDR1 is SQVTM and CDR2 is ANQGSEA. Trimming removed 6 bases at V and 2 bases at J, with 13 bases between. This CDR3 region has 13 residues. CDR3 sequence (DNA): TGCAGCGTATCGGACGGTGGACAAGAGACCCAGTACTTC. Its protein product is CSVSDGGQETQYF.

This chain uses TRBV19 with TRBJ2-2; D is unresolved. This CDR3 region has 14 residues. The germline V and J ends were trimmed by 7 bases and 3 bases, with 12 bases remaining between them. Germline loops: CDR1 LNHDA, CDR2 SQIVND (reference sequence). The chain's CDR3 is CASTQRTYTGELFF. Written as DNA, the CDR3 is TGTGCCAGTACCCAACGGACCTACACCGGGGAGCTGTTTTTT.

This clonotype was seen only a few times. This chain uses TRBV6-1 with TRBJ2-7, with D possibly TRBD1 on 6 matching bases. CDR1 MNHNS and CDR2 SASEGT come from the germline V gene. The CDR3 contains 13 residues. V was trimmed by 3 bases and J by 3 bases, leaving 9 bases between them. The CDR3 region is CASSEAGVYEQYF. CDR3 DNA: TGTGCCAGCAGTGAGGCAGGGGTCTACGAGCAGTACTTC.

In DNA, the CDR3 is TGTGCCAGCAGCGTTTCTGTTTCGGGGGCGGGGAGGAACACTGAAGCTTTCTTT. This sequence encodes CASSVSVSGAGRNTEAFF. The rearrangement links TRBV9 to TRBJ1-1, with D possibly being TRBD1 (6 bases). V lost 2 bases and J 1 base, leaving 21 bases between the germline ends. The length of the CDR3 is 18 residues. Germline CDR1 reads SGDLS; CDR2 reads YYNGEE.

The V and J genes are TRBV27 and TRBJ2-2; no clear D. The ends were cut back, 4 bases at V and 1 base at J, with 4 bases in the middle. CDR3 length equals 13 residues. CDR1 is MNHEY, CDR2 SMNVEV, per germline (reference sequence). The CDR3 is CASSSVNTGELFF. The CDR3 DNA reads as TGTGCCAGCAGTTCCGTGAACACCGGGGAGCTGTTTTTT.

The chain has TRBV7-9 and TRBJ1-4; 10 bases align to TRBD1. With 3 bases clipped from V and 7 bases from J, the junction kept 5 bases outside the gene matches. The CDR3 sequence is 15 residues long. Germline V gives CDR1 SEHNR, CDR2 FQNEAQ (reference sequence). CDR3 sequence reads: CASSFRQGAGEKLFF. CDR3 coding DNA: TGTGCCAGCAGCTTTCGACAGGGGGCCGGTGAAAAACTGTTTTTT. The full variable domain, in which reference TRBV7-9 and TRBJ1-4 provide the parts outside the CDR3, is DTGVSQNPRHKITKRGQNVTFRCDPISEHNRLYWYRQTLGQGPEFLTYFQNEAQLEKSRLLSDRFSAERPKGSFSTLEIQRTEQGDSAMYLCASSFRQGAGEKLFFGSGTQLSVL.

This clonotype occurred once. This chain joins TRBV5-6 and TRBJ2-5; D gene unclear. The germline V gene has CDR1 SGHDT and CDR2 YYEEEE. This CDR3 is built from 14 residues. V lost 1 base and J 4 bases, leaving 11 bases between the germline ends. The chain's CDR3 is CASSLNGVGETQYF. The CDR3 DNA reads as TGTGCCAGCAGCTTGAATGGGGTAGGAGAGACCCAGTACTTC.

The chain joins TRBV5-1 to TRBJ1-1; a possible D gene is TRBD1 (5 bases). From germline, CDR1 is SGHRS and CDR2 YFSETQ. V was trimmed by 2 bases and J by 1 base, leaving 9 bases between them. The CDR3 is 14 residues long. As DNA, the CDR3 is TGCGCCAGCAGCTTATGGGGCCCGAACACTGAAGCTTTCTTT. The encoded protein is CASSLWGPNTEAFF.

The chain employs TRBV20-1 and TRBJ2-1; 10 bases agree with TRBD2. V gave up 0 bases and J gave up 4 bases; unmatched junction bases: 6. CDR1 is DFQATT, CDR2 SNEGSKA, per germline (reference sequence). The CDR3 runs to 16 residues. CDR3 coding DNA: TGCAGTGCTAGAGATTTTAAGCGGGAGGGATACAATGAGCAGTTCTTC. This encodes CSARDFKREGYNEQFF.

J is TRBJ1-2 and V is TRBV29-1; 10 bases align to TRBD1. V lost 3 bases and J lost 3; bases outside the gene matches: 4. Per germline, CDR1 SQVTM and CDR2 ANQGSEA. This CDR3 contains 14 residues. CDR3 in DNA: TGCAGCGTTGAGCCCGGGACAGGGGACTATGGCTACACCTTC. Translating it yields CSVEPGTGDYGYTF.

The chain uses TRBV5-1 and TRBJ2-3; the D call may be TRBD1 or TRBD2 (5 bases each). Germline V CDR1 and CDR2: SGHRS, YFSETQ. The CDR3 sequence is 14 residues long. Trimming removed 5 bases at V and 0 bases at J, with 10 bases between. This CDR3 is CASRPWGSTDTQYF. In DNA form, the CDR3 reads TGCGCCAGCAGACCTTGGGGGAGCACAGATACGCAGTATTTT. Supplemented by reference TRBV5-1 and TRBJ2-3, the full variable domain reads KAGVTQTPRYLIKTRGQQVTLSCSPISGHRSVSWYQQTPGQGLQFLFEYFSETQRNKGNFPGRFSGRQFSNSRSEMNVSTLELGDSALYLCASRPWGSTDTQYFGPGTRLTVL.

V gene TRBV4-1 combines with J gene TRBJ2-5, with 10 bases matching TRBD2. Germline CDR1 and CDR2: MGHRA and YSYEKL. The CDR3 consists of 17 residues. V shed 2 bases and J 5 bases; nucleotides not matched to a gene: 11. In nucleotides, the CDR3 is TGCGCCAGCAGCCAAATTTCCACTAGCGGGAACCTTGAGACCCAGTACTTC. This sequence encodes CASSQISTSGNLETQYF.

The chain is built from TRBV5-6 and TRBJ2-7, with TRBD2 identical over 8 bases. There are 13 residues in the CDR3. V lost 0 bases and J lost 11; bases outside the gene matches: 7. In germline, CDR1 is SGHDT, CDR2 YYEEEE. CDR3 in amino acids: CASSLANREGKYF. The CDR3 DNA reads as TGTGCCAGCAGCTTGGCTAACCGGGAGGGGAAGTACTTC.

This clonotype was counted once. The CDR3 region has the DNA TGTGCCAGCAGGCCTTCAGGGGGCATAACTGAAGCTTTCTTT. Its translation: CASRPSGGITEAFF. The V gene is TRBV6-1, the J gene TRBJ1-1, with 8 bases identical to TRBD1. V lost 6 bases to trimming and J lost 5 bases; unmatched junction nucleotides: 8. This CDR3 has 14 residues. Germline V gives CDR1 MNHNS, CDR2 SASEGT.

This sequence joins TRBV29-1 and TRBJ2-5; 8 bases agree with TRBD1. V was clipped by 4 bases and J by 5 bases; unmatched bases: 9. Germline V lookup: CDR1 SQVTM, CDR2 ANQGSEA. The CDR3 covers 14 residues. The CDR3 sequence: CSVAIRQGPETQYF. The CDR3 DNA is TGCAGCGTTGCTATTCGACAGGGGCCGGAGACCCAGTACTTC.

This chain uses TRBV10-2 with TRBJ2-5; D might be TRBD2 (6 bases). Per germline, CDR1 WSHSY and CDR2 SAAADI. Trimming shortened V by 2 bases and J by 4 bases, and 8 bases separated the two germline ends. The CDR3 spans 13 residues. This CDR3 is CASSETSSETQYF. DNA of the CDR3: TGCGCCAGCAGTGAGACTAGCTCAGAGACCCAGTACTTC.

The CDR3: CASSLRLREAFF. The CDR3 nucleotides read TGTGCCAGCAGCTTAAGGTTGAGGGAAGCTTTCTTT. The chain uses TRBV7-9 and TRBJ1-1; no firm D call. V gave up 2 bases and J gave up 8 bases, with 9 bases separating them. The CDR3 spans 12 residues. Germline V gene lookup returns CDR1 SEHNR and CDR2 FQNEAQ (reference sequence).

The chain uses TRBV7-2 and TRBJ2-3, with TRBD2 as a possible D gene (6 bases). V was cut by 0 bases and J by 4 bases, with 8 bases left in between. The CDR3 is 14 residues long. Germline-derived CDR1 and CDR2 are SGHTA and FQGNSA. In nucleotides, the CDR3 is TGTGCCAGCAGCTTAGCGCGGGGTCCAGATACGCAGTATTTT. It specifies CASSLARGPDTQYF.

The chain joins TRBV6-2 or TRBV6-3 to TRBJ1-5, with D possibly being TRBD1 (6 bases). V gave up 5 bases and J gave up 6 bases, with 17 bases separating them. This CDR3 has 15 amino acids. Per germline, CDR1 MNHEY and CDR2 SVGEGT. The CDR3 DNA follows: TGTGCCAGCAGTGTCGTGATGGGGGCCGTTCAGCCCCAGCATTTT. As protein: CASSVVMGAVQPQHF.

The J gene is TRBJ2-1, the V gene TRBV27; D not certain. The CDR3 totals 15 residues. Germline V gene lookup returns CDR1 MNHEY and CDR2 SMNVEV (reference sequence). V lost 1 base, J lost 3 bases, and 10 bases lay in between. The CDR3 DNA reads TGTGCCAGCAGTTTATATGGTAGGGACTACAATGAGCAGTTCTTC. Encoded protein: CASSLYGRDYNEQFF.

The rearrangement uses TRBV7-8 and TRBJ1-5; 8 bases are shared with TRBD1. Germline V gene sequence: CDR1 SGHVS, CDR2 FQNEAQ. The CDR3 consists of 13 residues. Germline trimming cut 4 bases from V and 11 bases from J; bases unmatched to any gene: 7. The CDR3 region has the DNA TGTGCCAGCAGCTCTACCACAGGGGGAACCCAGCATTTT. This codes for CASSSTTGGTQHF.

The rearrangement links TRBV5-1 to TRBJ1-1; a possible D gene is TRBD1 (5 bases). The CDR3 sequence is 14 residues long. V was trimmed by 0 bases and J by 0 bases, leaving 6 bases between them. From germline, CDR1 is SGHRS and CDR2 YFSETQ. For the CDR3, the DNA is TGCGCCAGCAGCTTGGAGGGGATGAACACTGAAGCTTTCTTT. Translated: CASSLEGMNTEAFF.

The CDR3 spells CASRERGLQETQYF. The CDR3, as DNA: TGTGCCAGCAGGGAGCGGGGCCTCCAAGAGACCCAGTACTTC. J is TRBJ2-5 and V is TRBV6-1; 7 bases agree with TRBD2. The germline V gene has CDR1 MNHNS and CDR2 SASEGT. The CDR3 is 14 amino acids. The V gene end was trimmed by 6 bases and the J gene end by 1 base; junction bases not matched to a gene: 5.

V gene TRBV6-2 or TRBV6-3 combines with J gene TRBJ1-2; a weak D match, TRBD1 (5 bases). Germline V gene sequence: CDR1 MNHEY, CDR2 SVGEGT. The CDR3 is 16 amino acids. V lost 3 bases, J lost 2 bases, and 16 bases lay in between. In DNA form, the CDR3 reads TGTGCCAGCAGTTATCAGCCGACCAGGGCGAACTATGGCTACACCTTC. Encoded protein: CASSYQPTRANYGYTF.

CDR3 nucleotides: TGCAGCGTCCAACTCGGAGCGGGATATGGGGAGCAGTTCTTC. Translating gives CSVQLGAGYGEQFF. The genes are TRBV29-1 and TRBJ2-1, with 7 bases fitting TRBD2. Germline V gives CDR1 SQVTM, CDR2 ANQGSEA. The V gene end was trimmed by 6 bases and the J gene end by 10 bases; junction bases not matched to a gene: 15. There are 14 residues in the CDR3.

This rearrangement joins TRBV20-1 to TRBJ2-2; 7 nucleotides line up with TRBD1. Trimming removed 3 bases from V and 1 base from J; junction bases left unmatched: 5. Germline V CDR1 and CDR2: DFQATT, SNEGSKA (reference sequence). This CDR3 has 15 residues. For the CDR3, the DNA is TGCAGTGCTAGGGCCGGGACAGTGAACACCGGGGAGCTGTTTTTT. Protein sequence: CSARAGTVNTGELFF.